This entry lists 6 T cell receptor beta chains sequenced from one sample in a study of cytomegalovirus exposure and HLA in healthy donors (dated by TCRdb to the late 2010s). Receptor amplification or capture employed the immunoSEQ multiplex PCR assay. Here the immuneACCESS table is served through TCRdb, limited to in-frame sequences with V and J called. Missing clones are a known gap in these copies; in checked studies unresolved V genes cover under half, and the rest lacks a known reason. The sample profile shows about 170,000 clones; approximately 86% of them were found once. Jointly, the top ten make up around 2.4% of the sample. Material: PBMCs. The receptors derive from a woman between 18 and 29 years old in good health and CMV-seronegative.

The chain links TRBV7-9 to TRBJ2-5; TRBD1 aligns across 7 bases. Germline V CDR1 and CDR2: SEHNR, FQNEAQ (reference sequence). Trimming cost V 5 bases and J 2 bases; bases outside gene matches: 5. The CDR3 runs 14 residues. The CDR3 sequence: CASSQGGGQETQYF. The CDR3 DNA sequence: TGTGCCAGCAGCCAAGGGGGCGGTCAAGAGACCCAGTACTTC. Combining the CDR3 with reference TRBV7-9 and TRBJ2-5 gives the whole variable domain DTGVSQNPRHKITKRGQNVTFRCDPISEHNRLYWYRQTLGQGPEFLTYFQNEAQLEKSRLLSDRFSAERPKGSFSTLEIQRTEQGDSAMYLCASSQGGGQETQYFGPGTRLLVL.

The rearrangement uses TRBV5-1 and TRBJ2-7, with a weak D call TRBD2 (6 bases). Germline V gene lookup returns CDR1 SGHRS and CDR2 YFSETQ. CDR3 length: 15 amino acids. The V gene lost 0 bases and the J gene lost 5 bases, with 15 bases spanning the gap. This CDR3 reads CASSLERLASDEQYF. CDR3 nucleotide sequence: TGCGCCAGCAGCTTGGAGCGCCTAGCGTCCGACGAGCAGTACTTC.

The sample holds a few counts of this clone. This rearrangement joins TRBV11-2 to TRBJ2-2; the match to TRBD2 covers 10 bases. Germline-derived CDR1 and CDR2 are SGHAT and FQNNGV. J lost 3 bases, V lost 0 bases, and 7 bases had no gene match. This CDR3 has 18 residues. Written as DNA, the CDR3 is TGTGCCAGCAGCTTAGATGGTAGGCTAGCGGGAGACACCGGGGAGCTGTTTTTT. Translated: CASSLDGRLAGDTGELFF. Filled out from reference TRBV11-2 and TRBJ2-2, the complete variable domain reads EAGVAQSPRYKIIEKRQSVAFWCNPISGHATLYWYQQILGQGPKLLIQFQNNGVVDDSQLPKDRFSAERLKGVDSTLKIQPAKLEDSAVYLCASSLDGRLAGDTGELFFGEGSRLTVL.

The chain is built from TRBV18 and TRBJ2-7; 10 bases match TRBD1. Germline CDR1 and CDR2: KGHSH and LQKENI. After removal of 6 bases from V and 6 bases from J, the junction contained 8 bases not matched to a gene. The CDR3 is made up of 14 amino acids. The CDR3 bases are TGTGCCAGCTCGTCCGGGACAGGGGTTCGCGAGCAGTACTTC. It codes for CASSSGTGVREQYF.

CDR3 in DNA: TGTGCCAGCACCTCGACAGGGGCCGCCGCTTCACCCCTCCACTTT. Translating it yields CASTSTGAAASPLHF. V gene TRBV6-1 combines with J gene TRBJ1-6, with 8 bases aligning to TRBD1. CDR1 and CDR2 from the germline V gene are MNHNS and SASEGT. V lost 7 bases and J lost 9; bases outside the gene matches: 11. There are 15 residues in the CDR3.

This clone was observed a few times. The chain recombines TRBV5-1 with TRBJ1-1; no reliable D call. There are 14 residues in the CDR3. Germline CDR1 is SGHRS and CDR2 is YFSETQ. V lost 1 base to trimming and J lost 0 bases, with 7 bases between them. CDR3 sequence: CASSLSGMNTEAFF. CDR3 nucleotide sequence: TGCGCCAGCAGCTTGTCGGGGATGAACACTGAAGCTTTCTTT.